The 9 T cell receptor beta chains reported below all come from one sample, sequenced in a study of blood T cell repertoires in COVID-19. Assay used: immunoSEQ multiplex PCR; TCRdb lists only in-frame clones, some missing. The data show tens of thousands of clones, with over 80% seen just once and about 4.7% held by the top ten. The sequencing input was peripheral blood. All receptors come from a human donor in a cohort sampled during active COVID-19.

The gene calls are TRBV6-5 and TRBJ2-2; maybe TRBD2 (6 bases). This CDR3 spans 14 amino acids. The V gene lost 10 bases and the J gene lost 4 bases, with 16 bases spanning the gap. The V gene's germline CDR1 is MNHEY and CDR2 SVGAGI. CDR3 coding DNA: TGTGCCACCTTCAGGCGGGAAGGCACCGGGGAGCTGTTTTTT. Translated: CATFRREGTGELFF.

The chain carries TRBV9 and TRBJ2-7; 7 positions agree with TRBD2. Germline V gene sequence: CDR1 SGDLS, CDR2 YYNGEE. The CDR3 runs 14 residues. V trimming: 0 bases; J trimming: 4 bases; junction bases outside the gene matches: 4. The CDR3 protein is CASSVEGREYEQYF. The DNA of the CDR3 is TGTGCCAGCAGCGTAGAGGGGAGGGAATACGAGCAGTACTTC.

This chain links TRBV7-2 with TRBJ2-2; TRBD1 aligns across 8 bases. Germline V gene lookup returns CDR1 SGHTA and CDR2 FQGNSA. This CDR3 comprises 14 residues. The V gene end was trimmed by 5 bases and the J gene end by 4 bases; junction bases not matched to a gene: 3. CDR3 DNA: TGTGCCAGCAGCCGGACAGGGAGCACCGGGGAGCTGTTTTTT. Translated, it gives CASSRTGSTGELFF.

The chain combines TRBV7-6 with TRBJ2-1; a possible D gene is TRBD1 (6 bases). The CDR3 runs to 15 residues. CDR1 is SGHVS and CDR2 is FNYEAQ in the germline V gene. Trimming pared 2 bases from V and 7 bases from J, leaving 15 bases between. The CDR3 coding sequence is TGTGCCAGCAGCTTACGGTCTGGGGGCGGAAATGAGCAGTTCTTC. Encoded protein: CASSLRSGGGNEQFF. The whole variable domain, filled in from reference TRBV7-6 and TRBJ2-1, reads GAGVSQSPRYKVTKRGQDVALRCDPISGHVSLYWYRQALGQGPEFLTYFNYEAQQDKSGLPNDRFSAERPEGSISTLTIQRTEQRDSAMYRCASSLRSGGGNEQFFGPGTRLTVL.

This chain joins TRBV5-6 and TRBJ2-1; 14 nucleotides align to TRBD2. The J segment lost 9 bases and the V segment lost 4 bases, leaving 3 bases of the junction unmatched. The CDR3 consists of 14 residues. Per germline, CDR1 SGHDT and CDR2 YYEEEE. The CDR3 nucleotides read TGTGCCAGCAGCCCGGGACTAGCGGGAGTTGAGCAGTTCTTC. Amino acids: CASSPGLAGVEQFF.

The genes are TRBV7-2 and TRBJ2-3; D possibly corresponds to TRBD2 (5 bases). The CDR3 totals 14 residues. Trimming took 1 base from V and 5 from J, leaving 10 bases between them. Germline CDR1 is SGHTA and CDR2 is FQGNSA. CDR3 in DNA: TGTGCCAGCAGCTTAGGGTTTGAGGGAGATACGCAGTATTTT. Residues: CASSLGFEGDTQYF.

The J gene is TRBJ2-3, the V gene TRBV5-6; the match to TRBD1 covers 9 bases. CDR1 SGHDT and CDR2 YYEEEE come from the germline V gene. V was pared by 4 bases and J by 4 bases, with 10 bases of the junction left unmatched. This CDR3 spans 16 amino acids. CDR3 DNA sequence: TGTGCCAGCAGCCCGCTACAGGGGGCACCGGCAGATACGCAGTATTTT. Residues: CASSPLQGAPADTQYF. The full variable domain, completed using reference TRBV5-6 and TRBJ2-3, is DAGVTQSPTHLIKTRGQQVTLRCSPKSGHDTVSWYQQALGQGPQFIFQYYEEEERQRGNFPDRFSGHQFPNYSSELNVNALLLGDSALYLCASSPLQGAPADTQYFGPGTRLTVL.

V gene TRBV3-1 (or the pseudogene TRBV3-2) combines with J gene TRBJ2-2; 15 bases match TRBD2. Germline CDR1 and CDR2: LGHDT and YNNKEL (reference sequence). The CDR3 extends over 18 amino acids. V shed 2 bases and J 5 bases; nucleotides not matched to a gene: 6. The CDR3 DNA sequence: TGTGCCAGCAGCCAAAGGGGGGGGACTAGCGGGAGGACCGGGGAGCTGTTTTTT. It is translated as CASSQRGGTSGRTGELFF.

This chain joins TRBV27 and TRBJ1-5; possible D gene TRBD1, 6 bases. The CDR3 length is 15 residues. CDR1 is MNHEY, CDR2 SMNVEV, per germline (reference sequence). The V end lost 1 base, the J end lost 1 base, and 8 bases lay between the germline ends. The CDR3 DNA sequence: TGTGCCAGCAGTTTATGGACAGCGAGCAATCAGCCCCAGCATTTT. It yields the protein CASSLWTASNQPQHF.